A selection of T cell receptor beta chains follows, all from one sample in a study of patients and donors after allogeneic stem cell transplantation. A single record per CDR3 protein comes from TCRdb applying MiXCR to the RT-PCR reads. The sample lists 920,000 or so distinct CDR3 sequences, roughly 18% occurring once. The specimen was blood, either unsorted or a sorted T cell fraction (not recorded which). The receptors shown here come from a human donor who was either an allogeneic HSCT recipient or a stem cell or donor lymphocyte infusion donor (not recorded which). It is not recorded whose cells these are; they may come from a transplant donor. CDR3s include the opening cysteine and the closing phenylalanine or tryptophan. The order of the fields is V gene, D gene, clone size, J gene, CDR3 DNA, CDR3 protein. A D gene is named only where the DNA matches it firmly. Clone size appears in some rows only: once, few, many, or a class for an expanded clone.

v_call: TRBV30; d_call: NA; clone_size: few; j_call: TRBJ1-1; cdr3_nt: TGTGCCTGGAAAGGCGGGTCAGCCACTGAAGCTTTCTTT; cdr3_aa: CAWKGGSATEAFF
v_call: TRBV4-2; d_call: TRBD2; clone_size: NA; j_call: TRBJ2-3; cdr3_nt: TGTGCCAGCAGCCAAGAACCCACTAGCGGGGGAACCAGCACAGATACGCAGTATTTT; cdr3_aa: CASSQEPTSGGTSTDTQYF
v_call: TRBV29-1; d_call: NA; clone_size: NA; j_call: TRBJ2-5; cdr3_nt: TGCAGCGCGGGCCCCCGGGGCAGCCAGACCCAGTACTTC; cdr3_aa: CSAGPRGSQTQYF
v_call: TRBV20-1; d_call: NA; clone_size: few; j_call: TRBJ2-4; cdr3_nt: TGCAGTGTTGGAACTGACAACATTCAGTACTTC; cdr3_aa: CSVGTDNIQYF
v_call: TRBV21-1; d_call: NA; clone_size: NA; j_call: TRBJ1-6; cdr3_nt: TGTGCCAGTTTCCGACAGACAAATTCACCCCTCCACTTT; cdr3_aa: CASFRQTNSPLHF
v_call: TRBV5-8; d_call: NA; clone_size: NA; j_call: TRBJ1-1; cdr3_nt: TGTGCCAGCAGCTTGGCGGGGGTTGGCACTGAAGCTTTCTTT; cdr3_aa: CASSLAGVGTEAFF
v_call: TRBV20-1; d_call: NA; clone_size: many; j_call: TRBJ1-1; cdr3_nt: TGCAGTGCTAGTGTCGGGCCTATGAACACTGAAGCTTTCTTT; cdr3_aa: CSASVGPMNTEAFF
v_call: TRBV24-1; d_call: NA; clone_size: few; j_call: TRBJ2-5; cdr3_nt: TGTGCCACCAGTGATTGGACGGGACAAGAGACCCAGTACTTC; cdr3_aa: CATSDWTGQETQYF
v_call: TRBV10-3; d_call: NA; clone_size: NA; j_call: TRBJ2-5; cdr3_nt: TGTGCCACCCTTGGGGCGGCGAGGGAGACCCAGTACTTC; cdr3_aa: CATLGAARETQYF
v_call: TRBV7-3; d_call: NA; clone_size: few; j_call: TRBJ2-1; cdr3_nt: TGTGCCAGCAGCCCAGGGGGGACCTTTTACAATGAGCAGTTCTTC; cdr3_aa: CASSPGGTFYNEQFF
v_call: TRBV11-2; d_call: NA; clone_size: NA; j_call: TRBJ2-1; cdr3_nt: TGTGCCAGCAGCTTAGTTATGACCGGGGCTGTTCAGTTCTTC; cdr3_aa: CASSLVMTGAVQFF
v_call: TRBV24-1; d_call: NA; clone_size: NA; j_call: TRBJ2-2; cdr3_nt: TGTGCCACCAGTGATCTCCAGCTTCCCGGGGAGCTGTTTTTT; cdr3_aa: CATSDLQLPGELFF
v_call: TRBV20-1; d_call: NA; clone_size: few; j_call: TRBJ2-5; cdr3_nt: TGCAGTGCTAGAGCTACAGGGTACGGGGAGACCCAGTACTTC; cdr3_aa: CSARATGYGETQYF
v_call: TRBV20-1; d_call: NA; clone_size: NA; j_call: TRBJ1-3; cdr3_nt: TGCAGTGCTAGGGGCGTAAGCTCTGGAAACACCATATATTTT; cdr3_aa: CSARGVSSGNTIYF
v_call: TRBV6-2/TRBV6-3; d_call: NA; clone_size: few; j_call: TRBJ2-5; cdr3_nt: TGTGCCAGCAGTTCTCCTACCTGGTACCAAGAGACCCAGTACTTC; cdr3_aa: CASSSPTWYQETQYF
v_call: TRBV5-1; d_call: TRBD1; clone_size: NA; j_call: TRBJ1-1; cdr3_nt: TGCGCCAGCAGCTCATGGGACAGGGGGACGAACACTGAAGCTTTCTTT; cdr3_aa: CASSSWDRGTNTEAFF
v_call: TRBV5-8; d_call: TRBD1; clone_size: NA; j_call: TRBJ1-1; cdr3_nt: TGTGCCAGCAGCCAAGGGACAGTACCTTTGAACACTGAAGCTTTCTTT; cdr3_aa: CASSQGTVPLNTEAFF
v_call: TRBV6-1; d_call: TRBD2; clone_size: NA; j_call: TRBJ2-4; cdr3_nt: TGTGCCAGCAGGTCAGGGACTAGTCTGGCCAAAAACATTCAGTACTTC; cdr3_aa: CASRSGTSLAKNIQYF
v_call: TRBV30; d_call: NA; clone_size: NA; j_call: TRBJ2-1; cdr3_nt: TGTGCCTCCAAAGCCGGGACCGATGAGCAGTTCTTC; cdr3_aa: CASKAGTDEQFF
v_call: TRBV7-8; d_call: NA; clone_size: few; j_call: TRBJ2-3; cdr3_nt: TGTGCCAGCAGCTATAAAGGGTATAGCACAGATACGCAGTATTTT; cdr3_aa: CASSYKGYSTDTQYF
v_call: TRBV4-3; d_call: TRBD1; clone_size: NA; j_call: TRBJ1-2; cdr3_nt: TGCGCCAGCAGCCAAGTTTTAGCAGGGGGCGAATTTAAACATAACTATGGCTACACCTTC; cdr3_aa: CASSQVLAGGEFKHNYGYTF
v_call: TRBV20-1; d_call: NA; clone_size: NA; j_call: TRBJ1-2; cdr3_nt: TGCAGTGCTAGTCGCCAGGAAGCTAACTATGGCTACACCTTC; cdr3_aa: CSASRQEANYGYTF
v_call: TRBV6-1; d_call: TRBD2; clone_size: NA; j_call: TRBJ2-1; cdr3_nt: TGTGCCAGCAGTCAAACCGGGGGACTAAAGTACAATGAGCAGTTCTTC; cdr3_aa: CASSQTGGLKYNEQFF
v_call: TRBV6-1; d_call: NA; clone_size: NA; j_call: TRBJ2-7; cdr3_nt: TGTGCCAGCAGTGGGTTGCGGGTACCCCAGCTCAACGAGCAGTACTTC; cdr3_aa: CASSGLRVPQLNEQYF
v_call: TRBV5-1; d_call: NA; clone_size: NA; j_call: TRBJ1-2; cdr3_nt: TGCGCCAGCAGCTCCTTAACAGGGATGGGGAGCTACACCTTC; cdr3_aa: CASSSLTGMGSYTF
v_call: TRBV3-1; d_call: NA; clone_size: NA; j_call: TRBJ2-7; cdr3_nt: TGTGCCAGCAGCCAGGGGCAGTCGAGCTCCTACGAGCAGTACTTC; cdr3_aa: CASSQGQSSSYEQYF
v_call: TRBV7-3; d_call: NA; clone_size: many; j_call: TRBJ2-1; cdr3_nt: TGTGCCAGCAGCTTACTGGGGGGCTCCTACAATGAGCAGTTCTTC; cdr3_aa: CASSLLGGSYNEQFF
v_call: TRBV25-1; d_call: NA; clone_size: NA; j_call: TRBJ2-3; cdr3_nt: TGTGCCAGCAGTGGACAGACAAAAGATACGCAGTATTTT; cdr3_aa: CASSGQTKDTQYF
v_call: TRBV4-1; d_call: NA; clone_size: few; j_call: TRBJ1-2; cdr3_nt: TGCGCCAGCAGCCAAGCTACAGGGAACTATGGCTACACCTTC; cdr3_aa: CASSQATGNYGYTF
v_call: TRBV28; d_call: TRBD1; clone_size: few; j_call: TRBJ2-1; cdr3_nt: TGTGCCAGCAATACCCATGAGGGACAGGGGCTCAATGAGCAGTTCTTC; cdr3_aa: CASNTHEGQGLNEQFF
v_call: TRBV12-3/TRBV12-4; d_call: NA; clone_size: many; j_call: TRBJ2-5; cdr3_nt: TGTGCCAGCAGTTTAGTTGTGCGTTTTGGGGGTGGACAAGAGACCCAGTACTTC; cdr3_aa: CASSLVVRFGGGQETQYF
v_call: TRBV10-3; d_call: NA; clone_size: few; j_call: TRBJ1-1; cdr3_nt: TGTGCCGTCAGCCGGACGGGGAACACTGAAGCTTTCTTT; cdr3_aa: CAVSRTGNTEAFF
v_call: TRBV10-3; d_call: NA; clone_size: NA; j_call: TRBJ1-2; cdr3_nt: TGTGCCATCTCGACAAGGGGAGGGACACACTATGGCTACACCTTC; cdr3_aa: CAISTRGGTHYGYTF
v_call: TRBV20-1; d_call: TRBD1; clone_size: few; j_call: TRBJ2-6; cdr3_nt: TGCAGTGCTAGAGGAGGGTCAGGACAGGGACCTGGGGCCAACGTCCTGACTTTC; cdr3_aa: CSARGGSGQGPGANVLTF
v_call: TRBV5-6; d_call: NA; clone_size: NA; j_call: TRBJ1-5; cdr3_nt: TGTGCCAGCAGCCGAGGGTACAGGGACAATCAGCCCCAGCATTTT; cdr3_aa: CASSRGYRDNQPQHF
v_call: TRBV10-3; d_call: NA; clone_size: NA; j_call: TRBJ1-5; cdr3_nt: TGTGCCATCAGTGATATCAGGGGTCAGCCCCAGCATTTT; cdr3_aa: CAISDIRGQPQHF
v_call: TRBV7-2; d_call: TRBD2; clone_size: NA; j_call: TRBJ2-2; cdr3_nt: TGTGACAGCAGCTTAGCGATACTAGCGGGGGGGCTGAACACCGGGGAGCTGTTTTTT; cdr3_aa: CDSSLAILAGGLNTGELFF
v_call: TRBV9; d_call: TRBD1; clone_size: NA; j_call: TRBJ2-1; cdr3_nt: TGTGCCAGCAGCTATTCAGGTGGGACAGGGGTCAATGAGCAGTTCTTC; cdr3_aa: CASSYSGGTGVNEQFF
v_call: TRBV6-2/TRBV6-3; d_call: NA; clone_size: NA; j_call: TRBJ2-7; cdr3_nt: TGTGCCAGCAGTTACTCCGTGAACGAGCAGTACTTC; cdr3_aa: CASSYSVNEQYF